These 2 T cell receptor beta chains originate from one sample sequenced in a study of blood T cells in healthy people across ages. Next came a second PCR, run for about 7 to 12 cycles, which used a sample-barcoded 5' primer along with a J-beta primer mix. Using its own MiXCR run on the 5' RACE reads, TCRdb lists one record per CDR3 protein. The table lists 800,000 to 950,000 distinct CDR3 sequences, about 34% of them singletons. Sequenced: blood. These receptor sequences come from a man between 18 and 29 years old in good health.

The chain recombines TRBV14 with TRBJ1-1; D remains unclear. The germline gives CDR1 SGHDN, CDR2 FVKESK. The CDR3 has 13 residues. V lost 5 bases to trimming and J lost 0 bases, with 7 bases between them. The CDR3 spells CASSVSVNTEAFF. The CDR3 DNA reads TGTGCCAGCAGCGTCAGCGTGAACACTGAAGCTTTCTTT.

Only a few counts were recorded for this clonotype. CDR3 sequence reads: CASSRPGGNEQYF. The CDR3 DNA reads TGTGCCAGCAGTCGTCCAGGGGGCAATGAGCAGTACTTC. The V and J genes are TRBV7-9 and TRBJ2-7; 8 bases fit TRBD1. Germline V gives CDR1 SEHNR, CDR2 FQNEAQ (reference sequence). The CDR3 length is 13 residues. After removal of 6 bases from V and 7 bases from J, the junction contained 8 bases not matched to a gene. The variable domain in full, with the rest retrieved from reference TRBV7-9 and TRBJ2-7, is DTGVSQNPRHKITKRGQNVTFRCDPISEHNRLYWYRQTLGQGPEFLTYFQNEAQLEKSRLLSDRFSAERPKGSFSTLEIQRTEQGDSAMYLCASSRPGGNEQYFGPGTRLTVT.